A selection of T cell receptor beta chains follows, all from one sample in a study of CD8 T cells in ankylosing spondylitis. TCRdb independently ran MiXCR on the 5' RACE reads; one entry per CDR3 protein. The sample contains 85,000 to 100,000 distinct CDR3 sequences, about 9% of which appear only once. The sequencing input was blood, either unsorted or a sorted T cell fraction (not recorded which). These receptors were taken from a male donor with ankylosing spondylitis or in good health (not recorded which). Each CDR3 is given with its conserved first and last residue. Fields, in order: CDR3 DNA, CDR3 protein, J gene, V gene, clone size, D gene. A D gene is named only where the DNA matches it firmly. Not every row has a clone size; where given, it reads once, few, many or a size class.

cdr3_nt: TGTGCCAGCAGCGCGTCCTACGAGCAGTACTTC
cdr3_aa: CASSASYEQYF
j_call: TRBJ2-7
v_call: TRBV12-3/TRBV12-4
clone_size: many
d_call: NA

cdr3_nt: TGCGCCAGCAGCCCCAGGGCCCAAGGTCGGGAGACCCAGTACTTC
cdr3_aa: CASSPRAQGRETQYF
j_call: TRBJ2-5
v_call: TRBV5-1
clone_size: many
d_call: NA

cdr3_nt: TGTGCCAATGGGGGTCCGAACACTGAAGCTTTCTTT
cdr3_aa: CANGGPNTEAFF
j_call: TRBJ1-1
v_call: TRBV10-3
clone_size: many
d_call: NA

cdr3_nt: TGCTGTGCTAGAGATCTCCTGGGTCCCGCACAAGAGACCCAGTACTTC
cdr3_aa: CCARDLLGPAQETQYF
j_call: TRBJ2-5
v_call: TRBV20-1
clone_size: few
d_call: NA

cdr3_nt: TGCGCCAGCAGCCGCACAGGGGAGGCCAATCAGCCCCAGCATTTT
cdr3_aa: CASSRTGEANQPQHF
j_call: TRBJ1-5
v_call: TRBV5-1
clone_size: many
d_call: TRBD1

cdr3_nt: TGCGCCAGCAGCACCGGGACAGGGGGCTCTGAAAAACTGTTTTTT
cdr3_aa: CASSTGTGGSEKLFF
j_call: TRBJ1-4
v_call: TRBV5-1
clone_size: many
d_call: TRBD1

cdr3_nt: TGTGCCAGCAGCTCCCTCCGGCAGATATTGCGGGGCCGGGATGGTAATTCACCCCTCCACTTT
cdr3_aa: CASSSLRQILRGRDGNSPLHF
j_call: TRBJ1-6
v_call: TRBV7-2
clone_size: many
d_call: NA

cdr3_nt: TGTGCCAGCAGCCTACTACGGCAGCCCCAGCATTTT
cdr3_aa: CASSLLRQPQHF
j_call: TRBJ1-5
v_call: TRBV28
clone_size: many
d_call: NA

cdr3_nt: TGTGCCAGCAGCACCCGAGCGGGGACCTCCTACGAGCAGTACTTC
cdr3_aa: CASSTRAGTSYEQYF
j_call: TRBJ2-7
v_call: TRBV9
clone_size: many
d_call: TRBD2

cdr3_nt: TGTGCCAGCAGCGCCCGGGGACTAGCGGGGGTTAATGAGCAGTTCTTC
cdr3_aa: CASSARGLAGVNEQFF
j_call: TRBJ2-1
v_call: TRBV11-1
clone_size: many
d_call: TRBD2

cdr3_nt: TGTGCCAGCAGCCTCCTGGGGGGGTCGAACACTGAAGCTTTCTTT
cdr3_aa: CASSLLGGSNTEAFF
j_call: TRBJ1-1
v_call: TRBV7-9
clone_size: NA
d_call: NA

cdr3_nt: TGCGCCAGCAGCTTAAAACTAGCGGGGGGGTCGAGCGAGCAGTACTTC
cdr3_aa: CASSLKLAGGSSEQYF
j_call: TRBJ2-7
v_call: TRBV5-1
clone_size: many
d_call: TRBD2

cdr3_nt: TGCAGCGTAGCTGAGAGCGGGGCCAAAGATACGCAGTATTTT
cdr3_aa: CSVAESGAKDTQYF
j_call: TRBJ2-3
v_call: TRBV29-1
clone_size: many
d_call: TRBD2

cdr3_nt: TGTGCCACCAGTGATAATAGGGCCCCCAATCAGCCCCAGCATTTT
cdr3_aa: CATSDNRAPNQPQHF
j_call: TRBJ1-5
v_call: TRBV24-1
clone_size: many
d_call: NA

cdr3_nt: TGCAGTGCCCCGGTGGGGGGGGTGAGCCAAGAGACCCAGTACTTC
cdr3_aa: CSAPVGGVSQETQYF
j_call: TRBJ2-5
v_call: TRBV20-1
clone_size: many
d_call: TRBD2

cdr3_nt: TGTGCCGGACAGGGATCCGGTAGGAACGAGCAGTACTTC
cdr3_aa: CAGQGSGRNEQYF
j_call: TRBJ2-7
v_call: TRBV6-2/TRBV6-3
clone_size: many
d_call: TRBD1

cdr3_nt: TGCAGTGCTAGTTATACTAGCGGGGGGACGGTTGCCACAGATACGCAGTATTTT
cdr3_aa: CSASYTSGGTVATDTQYF
j_call: TRBJ2-3
v_call: TRBV20-1
clone_size: many
d_call: TRBD2

cdr3_nt: TGTGCCATCAGTGAGCCTAGGACTCTAAGCTCTGGGGCCAACGTCCTGACTTTC
cdr3_aa: CAISEPRTLSSGANVLTF
j_call: TRBJ2-6
v_call: TRBV10-3
clone_size: many
d_call: NA

cdr3_nt: TGTGCCAGCAGCCCACTAGCGGGGGGTCCCCCTCAGTACTTC
cdr3_aa: CASSPLAGGPPQYF
j_call: TRBJ2-5
v_call: TRBV7-9
clone_size: few
d_call: TRBD2

cdr3_nt: TGCAGCGTTGATTCGCGACAGGGACCCACTGAAGCTTTCTTT
cdr3_aa: CSVDSRQGPTEAFF
j_call: TRBJ1-1
v_call: TRBV29-1
clone_size: many
d_call: TRBD1

cdr3_nt: TGTGCCAGCAGCTTATTCGGCGGGACCGGGGAGCTGTTTTTT
cdr3_aa: CASSLFGGTGELFF
j_call: TRBJ2-2
v_call: TRBV7-8
clone_size: many
d_call: NA

cdr3_nt: TGTGCCAGTAGCCCGCGGTCTGGATTTGAGCAGTTCTTC
cdr3_aa: CASSPRSGFEQFF
j_call: TRBJ2-1
v_call: TRBV19
clone_size: many
d_call: NA

cdr3_nt: TGTGCCAGCAGCTTAACACAGAACACTGAAGCTTTCTTT
cdr3_aa: CASSLTQNTEAFF
j_call: TRBJ1-1
v_call: TRBV7-3
clone_size: NA
d_call: NA

cdr3_nt: TGTGCCAGCAGTTGGTGGGGAACCTACGAGCAGTACTTC
cdr3_aa: CASSWWGTYEQYF
j_call: TRBJ2-7
v_call: TRBV28
clone_size: few
d_call: NA

cdr3_nt: TGTGCCAGCAGTAAGACTAGCGGGGTACAAGAGACCCAGTACTTC
cdr3_aa: CASSKTSGVQETQYF
j_call: TRBJ2-5
v_call: TRBV4-2
clone_size: many
d_call: TRBD2

cdr3_nt: TGTGCCAGCAGCTTGAGCGGGGGGGGCTACAATGAGCAGTTCTTC
cdr3_aa: CASSLSGGGYNEQFF
j_call: TRBJ2-1
v_call: TRBV9
clone_size: many
d_call: TRBD2

cdr3_nt: TGTGCCAGCAGCTTAAGGACAGGGGCGGATTCCCACGAGCAGTACTTC
cdr3_aa: CASSLRTGADSHEQYF
j_call: TRBJ2-7
v_call: TRBV7-8
clone_size: NA
d_call: TRBD1

cdr3_nt: TGTGCCAGCAGTTTTGTTCGGCTTTCGAACACCGGGGAGCTGTTTTTT
cdr3_aa: CASSFVRLSNTGELFF
j_call: TRBJ2-2
v_call: TRBV28
clone_size: many
d_call: NA

cdr3_nt: TGTGCCAGCAGCCAAGTATCATCGGGGGGCCAAGAGACCCAGTACTTC
cdr3_aa: CASSQVSSGGQETQYF
j_call: TRBJ2-5
v_call: TRBV3-1
clone_size: NA
d_call: TRBD2

cdr3_nt: TGCAGCGTTGAGGCCACAGGCACAGATACGCAGTATTTT
cdr3_aa: CSVEATGTDTQYF
j_call: TRBJ2-3
v_call: TRBV29-1
clone_size: many
d_call: NA

cdr3_nt: TGCGCCAGCAGCTCTACGACAGGGAGGGGCACCGGGGAGCTGTTTTTT
cdr3_aa: CASSSTTGRGTGELFF
j_call: TRBJ2-2
v_call: TRBV5-1
clone_size: many
d_call: NA

cdr3_nt: TGCGCCAGCAGCAACCAAGGACTAGCGGGGAGCTCCTACGAGCAGTACTTC
cdr3_aa: CASSNQGLAGSSYEQYF
j_call: TRBJ2-7
v_call: TRBV5-1
clone_size: NA
d_call: TRBD2

cdr3_nt: TGTGCCAGCAGTTACAATGCCGGGGAGCTGTTTTTT
cdr3_aa: CASSYNAGELFF
j_call: TRBJ2-2
v_call: TRBV28
clone_size: many
d_call: NA

cdr3_nt: TGCAGCGTTGAGGTCTCGGTCAATCAGCCCCAGCATTTT
cdr3_aa: CSVEVSVNQPQHF
j_call: TRBJ1-5
v_call: TRBV29-1
clone_size: many
d_call: NA

cdr3_nt: TGCAGCGTGTGTGCTAGCGGGGGGAACCTTTGTGAGCAGTACTTC
cdr3_aa: CSVCASGGNLCEQYF
j_call: TRBJ2-7
v_call: TRBV29-1
clone_size: many
d_call: TRBD2